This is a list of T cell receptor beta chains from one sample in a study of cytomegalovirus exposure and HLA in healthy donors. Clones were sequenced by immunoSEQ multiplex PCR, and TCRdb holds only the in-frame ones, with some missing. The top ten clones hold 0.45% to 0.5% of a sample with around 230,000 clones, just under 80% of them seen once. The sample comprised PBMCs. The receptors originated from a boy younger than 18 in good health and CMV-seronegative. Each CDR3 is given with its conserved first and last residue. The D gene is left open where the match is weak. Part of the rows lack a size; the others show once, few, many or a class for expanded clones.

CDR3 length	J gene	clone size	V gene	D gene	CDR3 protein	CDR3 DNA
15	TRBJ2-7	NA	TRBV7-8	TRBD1	CASSFRDRVYREQYF	TGTGCCAGCAGCTTCCGGGACAGGGTTTACCGCGAGCAGTACTTC
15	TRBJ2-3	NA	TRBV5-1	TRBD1	CASSPGDRGTDTQYF	TGCGCCAGCAGCCCGGGGGACAGGGGAACAGATACGCAGTATTTT
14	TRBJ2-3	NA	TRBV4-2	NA	CASSYLPRADTQYF	TGTGCCAGCAGTTACCTCCCCCGGGCAGATACGCAGTATTTT
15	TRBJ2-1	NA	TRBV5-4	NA	CASSLDPSSYNEQFF	TGTGCCAGCAGCCTGGACCCCAGCTCCTACAATGAGCAGTTCTTC
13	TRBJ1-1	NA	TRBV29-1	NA	CSVNGRRNTEAFF	TGCAGCGTTAATGGGCGCCGGAACACTGAAGCTTTCTTT
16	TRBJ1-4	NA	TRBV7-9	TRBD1	CASSLGTGGLNEKLFF	TGTGCCAGCAGCCTCGGGACAGGGGGCCTTAATGAAAAACTGTTTTTT
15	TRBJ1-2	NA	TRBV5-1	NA	CASSLEGPGVDGYPF	TGCGCCAGCAGCTTGGAGGGCCCGGGGGTAGATGGCTACCCCTTC
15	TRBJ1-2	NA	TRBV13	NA	CASSSGSLLEWGYTF	TGTGCCAGCAGCTCCGGAAGCTTACTGGAGTGGGGCTACACCTTC
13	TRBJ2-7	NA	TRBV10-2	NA	CASRTGPPYEQYF	TGCGCCAGCAGGACAGGACCTCCCTACGAGCAGTACTTC
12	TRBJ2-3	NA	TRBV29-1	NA	CSVEGAEDTQYF	TGCAGCGTTGAGGGGGCGGAAGATACGCAGTATTTT
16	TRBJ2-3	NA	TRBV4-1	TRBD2	CASSDLKLAGADTQYF	TGCGCCAGCTCCGACCTAAAACTAGCGGGAGCAGATACGCAGTATTTT
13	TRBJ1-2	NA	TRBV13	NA	CASSLGRDYGYTF	TGTGCCAGCAGCTTAGGTCGGGACTATGGCTACACCTTC
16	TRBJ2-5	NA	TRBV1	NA	CTKPGRTSGGRSAHYF	TGCACAAAACCGGGAAGGACTAGCGGGGGTCGGTCGGCCCATTACTTC
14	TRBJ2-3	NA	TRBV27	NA	CASSFGGSADTQYF	TGTGCCAGCAGTTTCGGGGGAAGTGCAGATACGCAGTATTTT
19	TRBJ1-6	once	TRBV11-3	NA	CASSLEGRGPFSYNSPLHF	TGTGCCAGCAGCTTAGAAGGCAGGGGTCCTTTCTCCTATAATTCACCCCTCCACTTT